The 11 T cell receptor beta chains reported below all come from one sample, sequenced in a study of blood T cell repertoires in COVID-19. TCRdb's table, derived via immunoSEQ multiplex PCR, lists solely in-frame clones and lacks some. The sample records about 100,000 clones, more than 75% being singletons. The specimen was peripheral blood. Receptors originate from a man younger than 45 in a cohort sampled during active COVID-19.

J is TRBJ2-2 and V is TRBV5-4; perhaps TRBD2 as D (6 bases). Trimming left V 0 bases short and J 4 bases short, with 13 bases between. This CDR3 is built from 16 residues. Per the germline V gene, CDR1 is SGHNT and CDR2 is YYREEE (reference sequence). The CDR3 region has the DNA TGTGCCAGCAGCTTGGCCTTCGGGGGTCGCACCGGGGAGCTGTTTTTT. It is translated as CASSLAFGGRTGELFF.

The V call is TRBV2, the J call TRBJ1-5; no clear D gene. There are 15 residues in the CDR3. The germline V gene has CDR1 SNHLY and CDR2 FYNNEI. V lost 2 bases and J 2 bases, leaving 10 bases between the germline ends. The CDR3 sequence: CASSEMGERNQPQHF. Here the CDR3 DNA reads TGTGCCAGCAGTGAAATGGGAGAGCGCAATCAGCCCCAGCATTTT.

V gene TRBV10-3 combines with J gene TRBJ1-2; 8 bases match TRBD1. The V segment lost 6 bases and the J segment 2 bases; nucleotides outside the gene matches: 8. The CDR3 sequence is 15 residues long. CDR1 and CDR2 from the germline V gene are ENHRY and SYGVKD. The CDR3 region has the DNA TGTGCCATCAGGGGACAGGTCCTCTCCAACTATGGCTACACCTTC. It is translated as CAIRGQVLSNYGYTF.

V is TRBV28 and J is TRBJ1-1; unclear D gene. CDR1 and CDR2 from the germline V gene are MDHEN and SYDVKM. CDR3 size: 14 residues. V lost 2 bases to trimming and J lost 5 bases, with 12 bases between them. CDR3 DNA: TGTGCCAGCAGTTTAATGGCGGGAGGAACTGAAGCTTTCTTT. Its protein is CASSLMAGGTEAFF.

The chain carries TRBV7-3 and TRBJ2-2; possible D gene TRBD1, 5 bases. V lost 6 bases to trimming and J lost 1 base, with 12 bases between them. This CDR3 has 15 amino acids. The germline V gene encodes CDR1 SGHTA and CDR2 FQGTGA. DNA of the CDR3: TGTGCCAGCAGGTCGGGCAGGGTGAACACCGGGGAGCTGTTTTTT. It encodes CASRSGRVNTGELFF.

The gene calls are TRBV19 and TRBJ2-7; the D gene is possibly TRBD2 (6 bases). In germline, CDR1 is LNHDA, CDR2 SQIVND (reference sequence). The CDR3 extends over 11 amino acids. The V gene lost 8 bases and the J gene lost 7 bases, with 12 bases spanning the gap. CDR3 nucleotides: TGTGCCAGTTGGGACGGAGGGGAGCAGTACTTC. The encoded protein is CASWDGGEQYF.

V gene TRBV19 combines with J gene TRBJ2-5; D might be TRBD2 (6 bases). Germline V gene sequence: CDR1 LNHDA, CDR2 SQIVND (reference sequence). This CDR3 has 13 amino acids. Trimming removed 6 bases at V and 5 bases at J, with 13 bases between. CDR3 sequence (DNA): TGTGCCAGTAGCCCGGGGGTTGGGGAGACCCAGTACTTC. Translating gives CASSPGVGETQYF.

The rearrangement joins TRBV6-5 to TRBJ1-2; a weak D match, TRBD1 (6 bases). Germline values: CDR1 MNHEY, CDR2 SVGAGI. The CDR3 loop spans 13 amino acids. The V end was cut by 8 bases, the J end by 5 bases, with 15 bases between. The CDR3: CASHRGGAYGYTF. The CDR3 DNA follows: TGTGCCAGCCATCGGGGGGGGGCATATGGCTACACCTTC.

J is TRBJ1-5 and V is TRBV28; no definite D call. CDR1 is MDHEN and CDR2 is SYDVKM in the germline V gene. Trimming cost V 7 bases and J 4 bases, with 8 bases left between them. The CDR3 is made up of 12 amino acids. The CDR3 DNA reads TGTGCCAGCACCCCAGTGAATCAGCCCCAGCATTTT. Translating it yields CASTPVNQPQHF.

The chain links TRBV5-8 to TRBJ2-3; 12 bases line up with TRBD1. CDR1 SGHTS and CDR2 YDEGEE come from the germline V gene. CDR3 length equals 16 residues. Losses at the gene ends were 3 bases for V and 7 bases for J; bases not matched to a gene: 9. The CDR3: CASSSEGGQGANTQYF. The DNA for the CDR3 is TGTGCCAGCAGCTCCGAGGGGGGACAGGGGGCGAATACGCAGTATTTT. Full variable domain (rest looked up from reference TRBV5-8 and TRBJ2-3): EAGVTQSPTHLIKTRGQQATLRCSPISGHTSVYWYQQALGLGLQFLLWYDEGEERNRGNFPPRFSGRQFPNYSSELNVNALELEDSALYLCASSSEGGQGANTQYFGPGTRLTVL.

This chain joins TRBV4-3 and TRBJ1-1; no firm D call. The CDR3 has 13 amino acids. Trimming pared 2 bases from V and 4 bases from J, leaving 8 bases between. Germline values: CDR1 LGHNA, CDR2 YSLEER. The CDR3 sequence: CASSQQVATEAFF. The CDR3, as DNA: TGCGCCAGCAGCCAACAGGTGGCCACTGAAGCTTTCTTT.